These T cell receptor beta chains were read from a single sample in a study of blood T cell repertoires in COVID-19. The method was immunoSEQ multiplex PCR; TCRdb's version includes in-frame clones alone and lacks a portion of them. The sample consists of roughly 60,000 clones, less than 90% of them appearing once. Sequencing was carried out using peripheral blood. The receptors derive from a man in his 60s with COVID-19, enrolled during active disease. CDR3s include the opening cysteine and the closing phenylalanine or tryptophan. D genes are given only for firm matches. The size entry is marked missing in some rows and otherwise reads once, few, many or a size class.

clone_size j_call d_call v_call cdr3_aa cdr3_nt
- TRBJ1-3 TRBD1 TRBV4-1 CASSQDGFLGDRVYF TGCGCCAGCAGCCAAGATGGCTTTTTGGGGGACAGGGTTTATTTT
- TRBJ1-1 TRBD1 TRBV10-3 CAISRGTVQTEAFF TGTGCCATCAGCCGAGGGACAGTACAGACTGAAGCTTTCTTT
- TRBJ1-4 - TRBV2 CASSELVVQEKLFF TGTGCCAGCAGTGAGTTGGTAGTCCAAGAAAAACTGTTTTTT
- TRBJ1-1 - TRBV18 CASGPGMNTEAFF TGTGCCAGCGGACCGGGGATGAACACTGAAGCTTTCTTT
- TRBJ2-3 TRBD2 TRBV13 CASSKDSGRTPRIYTDTQYF TGTGCCAGCAGCAAGGATAGCGGGAGGACCCCAAGAATCTACACAGATACGCAGTATTTT
- TRBJ2-3 - TRBV5-1 CASSLPRSSTDTQYF TGCGCCAGCAGCCTCCCGCGAAGTAGCACAGATACGCAGTATTTT
- TRBJ1-1 - TRBV19 CASSNRRGHTEAFF TGTGCCAGTAGTAACCGGCGGGGGCACACTGAAGCTTTCTTT
- TRBJ1-4 TRBD1 TRBV11-3 CASSFPSQGDRPVTNEKLFF TGTGCCAGCAGCTTCCCTTCCCAGGGGGACAGGCCAGTGACTAATGAAAAACTGTTTTTT
- TRBJ1-4 - TRBV6-6 CASSYFLTGGSEKLFF TGTGCCAGCAGTTACTTTCTGACAGGAGGTAGTGAAAAACTGTTTTTT
- TRBJ2-1 - TRBV6-5 CASSQGLGPSQQFF TGTGCCAGCAGTCAGGGACTGGGACCGTCCCAGCAGTTCTTC
- TRBJ2-3 TRBD2 TRBV5-6 CASSLTGGLNTQYF TGTGCCAGCAGCTTGACGGGGGGGTTAAATACGCAGTATTTT
- TRBJ1-1 TRBD1 TRBV10-3 CATHRGSNTEAFF TGTGCCACCCACAGGGGTAGTAACACTGAAGCTTTCTTT
- TRBJ1-3 - TRBV2 CASSVLLISGNTIYF TGTGCCAGCAGTGTATTACTTATCTCTGGAAACACCATATATTTT
- TRBJ1-2 - TRBV10-3 CAISESTGLSAYGYTF TGTGCCATCAGTGAGTCGACAGGCCTCTCGGCTTATGGCTACACCTTC
- TRBJ2-1 TRBD2 TRBV7-7 CASSSSGNSYNEQFF TGTGCCAGCAGCTCTAGCGGGAACTCCTACAATGAGCAGTTCTTC
- TRBJ2-1 TRBD1 TRBV3-1/TRBV3-2 CASSQVSGQGALNEQFF TGTGCCAGCAGCCAAGTTAGTGGACAGGGGGCACTCAATGAGCAGTTCTTC
- TRBJ2-3 TRBD2 TRBV5-4 CASSLVTSGGAFTDTQYF TGTGCCAGCAGCTTGGTCACGAGCGGGGGGGCTTTCACAGATACGCAGTATTTT
- TRBJ1-6 - TRBV18 CASSPGTAGSPLHF TGTGCCAGCTCACCAGGAACAGCTGGTTCACCCCTCCACTTT
- TRBJ1-2 - TRBV6-5 CASRGRGGDYGYTF TGTGCCAGCAGGGGTCGGGGAGGGGACTATGGCTACACCTTC
- TRBJ2-2 TRBD1 TRBV24-1 CATQRTTGVYGELFF TGTGCCACCCAACGTACGACAGGGGTGTACGGGGAGCTGTTTTTT
- TRBJ2-1 TRBD2 TRBV2 CASSVGTSVNEQFF TGTGCCAGCAGTGTCGGGACTAGCGTCAATGAGCAGTTCTTC
once TRBJ1-2 - TRBV15 CATSRDRRGIYGYTF TGTGCCACCAGCAGAGATCGCAGGGGAATCTATGGCTACACCTTC
- TRBJ2-7 TRBD1 TRBV18 CASSPLGQGTYEQYF TGTGCCAGCTCACCCCTGGGACAGGGGACCTACGAGCAGTACTTC
few TRBJ1-1 - TRBV4-1 CASYSGIFGRVRKNTEAFF TGCGCCAGCTACTCCGGGATTTTCGGCCGCGTCAGGAAGAACACTGAAGCTTTCTTT
- TRBJ2-2 TRBD1 TRBV28 CASTWTGAFTGELFF TGTGCCAGCACCTGGACAGGGGCGTTCACCGGGGAGCTGTTTTTT
- TRBJ2-7 TRBD2 TRBV7-9 CASSSGLAGVVYEQYF TGTGCCAGCAGCTCGGGACTAGCGGGAGTGGTCTACGAGCAGTACTTC
- TRBJ1-2 - TRBV19 CASHPGTYPYGYTF TGTGCCAGCCACCCAGGGACTTATCCTTATGGCTACACCTTC
- TRBJ1-2 TRBD1 TRBV25-1 CASSEMGTGLNYGYTF TGTGCCAGCAGTGAGATGGGGACAGGCCTTAACTATGGCTACACCTTC
- TRBJ1-5 - TRBV27 CASSFRGNQPQHF TGTGCCAGCAGTTTCAGGGGAAATCAGCCCCAGCATTTT
- TRBJ2-7 TRBD2 TRBV19 CASRTSGTYEQYF TGTGCCAGTCGGACTAGCGGTACCTACGAGCAGTACTTC
- TRBJ1-3 - TRBV3-1/TRBV3-2 CASSQTYSGNTIYF TGTGCCAGCAGCCAAACCTATTCTGGAAACACCATATATTTT
- TRBJ2-3 - TRBV25-1 CASSETSGQVTDTQYF TGTGCCAGCAGTGAAACTAGCGGACAGGTCACAGATACGCAGTATTTT
- TRBJ2-3 TRBD2 TRBV5-1 CASSSVTSGGADTQYF TGCGCCAGCAGCTCCGTGACTAGCGGGGGGGCGGATACGCAGTATTTT
once TRBJ2-5 - TRBV5-4 CASSLAKGAETQYF TGTGCCAGCAGCTTGGCCAAAGGGGCAGAGACCCAGTACTTC
- TRBJ2-1 - TRBV24-1 CATSDLAYSSYNEQFF TGTGCCACCAGTGATTTGGCGTATAGCTCCTACAATGAGCAGTTCTTC
- TRBJ1-1 - TRBV7-7 CASSPLVSPRNTEAFF TGTGCCAGCAGCCCCCTAGTTTCCCCCAGGAACACTGAAGCTTTCTTT
- TRBJ1-1 - TRBV18 CASSPNINTEAFF TGTGCCAGCTCACCAAATATTAACACTGAAGCTTTCTTT